A single sample is the source of the 25 T cell receptor beta chains below, sequenced in a study of blood T cell repertoires in COVID-19. Clones were sequenced by immunoSEQ multiplex PCR, and TCRdb holds only the in-frame ones, with some missing. The sample has roughly 84,000 clones; around four fifths are singletons. The sample consisted of peripheral blood. The receptors were sampled from an elderly man with active or convalescent COVID-19.

The chain uses TRBV6-4 and TRBJ2-3, with TRBD2 identical over 15 bases. After removal of 0 bases from V and 1 base from J, the junction contained 5 bases not matched to a gene. The CDR3 consists of 19 residues. Germline V lookup: CDR1 MRHNA, CDR2 SNTAGT. The CDR3, as DNA: TGTGCCAGCAGTGACTCCCCCGGGACTAGCGGGGGGCGCACAGATACGCAGTATTTT. Translation gives CASSDSPGTSGGRTDTQYF.

This chain joins TRBV7-9 and TRBJ1-6; 10 bases are a match to TRBD1. CDR1 and CDR2 (germline): SEHNR, FQNEAQ (reference sequence). This CDR3 has 14 amino acids. Trimming at V came to 5 bases and at J to 14 bases, leaving 9 bases not matched to a gene. The chain's CDR3 is CASSPRDRGTTLHF. The CDR3 nucleotides are TGTGCCAGCAGCCCCCGGGACAGGGGCACCACCCTCCACTTT.

The chain is built from TRBV6-2 or TRBV6-3 and TRBJ2-5; D possibly corresponds to TRBD2 (5 bases). V was shortened by 5 bases and J by 5 bases, with 6 bases between the two germline ends. The germline V gene has CDR1 MNHEY and CDR2 SVGEGT. The CDR3 length is 11 residues. For the CDR3, the DNA is TGTGCCAGCAGTCGAGGGGAGACCCAGTACTTC. It encodes CASSRGETQYF.

This clone was counted a single time. The chain is built from TRBV19 and TRBJ2-2, with D possibly matching TRBD1 (6 bases). Per the germline V gene, CDR1 is LNHDA and CDR2 is SQIVND (reference sequence). The CDR3 is 13 amino acids. The ends were cut back, 5 bases at V and 8 bases at J, with 12 bases in the middle. The CDR3 DNA reads as TGTGCCAGTAGTCACAGGGTTTCGGGGGAGCTGTTTTTT. This codes for CASSHRVSGELFF.

The chain recombines TRBV11-2 with TRBJ1-1, with unresolved D. Germline assignment: CDR1 SGHAT and CDR2 FQNNGV. The CDR3 is 12 amino acids. The V and J ends lost 1 base and 3 bases respectively, with 3 bases between them. The CDR3 region has the DNA TGTGCCAGCAGCTTAGCTCACACTGAAGCTTTCTTT. This encodes CASSLAHTEAFF.

This sequence joins TRBV10-3 and TRBJ2-3; TRBD2 matches 7 bases. This CDR3 region has 14 residues. Looked up from germline, CDR1 is ENHRY and CDR2 is SYGVKD. The trim removed 6 bases at V and 8 bases at J, leaving 11 bases unmatched. The CDR3 sequence: CAISLAATHGTQYF. The CDR3 DNA reads as TGTGCCATCAGCCTAGCGGCCACGCACGGTACGCAGTATTTT.

The chain employs TRBV3-1 (or the pseudogene TRBV3-2) and TRBJ1-4; 7 nucleotides agree with TRBD1. CDR3 length: 15 residues. Germline CDR1 is LGHDT and CDR2 is YNNKEL (reference sequence). The J segment lost 3 bases and the V segment lost 6 bases, leaving 7 bases of the junction unmatched. CDR3 region: CASRTRDSPNEKLFF. CDR3 sequence (DNA): TGTGCCAGCAGGACCAGGGACAGCCCTAATGAAAAACTGTTTTTT.

The rearrangement uses TRBV19 and TRBJ2-2, with 14 bases matching TRBD2. J lost 4 bases, V lost 6 bases, and 7 bases had no gene match. The CDR3 spans 17 residues. Germline V CDR1 and CDR2: LNHDA, SQIVND (reference sequence). CDR3 residues: CASSSGLAGVGTGELFF. CDR3 bases: TGTGCCAGTAGCTCGGGACTAGCGGGAGTCGGCACCGGGGAGCTGTTTTTT.

The chain combines TRBV11-2 with TRBJ2-1; 7 nucleotides match TRBD1. The V and J ends lost 5 bases and 6 bases, in that order; junction bases with no gene match: 10. Looked up from germline, CDR1 is SGHAT and CDR2 is FQNNGV. This CDR3 region has 15 residues. The CDR3 is CASSRIGGAGNEQFF. Here the CDR3 DNA reads TGTGCCAGCAGCCGTATAGGGGGCGCGGGCAATGAGCAGTTCTTC.

This chain uses TRBV5-1 with TRBJ2-2, with TRBD1 identical over 11 bases. The CDR3 has 15 amino acids. From germline, CDR1 is SGHRS and CDR2 YFSETQ. The V and J ends lost 4 bases and 7 bases, in that order; junction bases with no gene match: 6. In DNA form, the CDR3 reads TGCGCCAGCAGCCAAGGACAGGGGGCCGTCGGGGAGCTGTTTTTT. As protein: CASSQGQGAVGELFF.

The chain employs TRBV12-3 or TRBV12-4 and TRBJ1-2, with D tentatively TRBD1 (5 bases). Trimming left V 6 bases short and J 8 bases short, with 16 bases between. This CDR3 region has 13 residues. The CDR3 protein is CASSGQGPLGYTF. The DNA of the CDR3 is TGTGCCAGCAGCGGGCAGGGCCCTTTGGGCTACACCTTC.

The chain employs TRBV3-1 (or the pseudogene TRBV3-2) and TRBJ2-1; D not certain. Germline V gene data show CDR1 as LGHDT and CDR2 as YNNKEL (reference sequence). This CDR3 has 16 amino acids. Between the trimmed V and J ends, which lost 4 bases and 5 bases, there was a span of 18 bases. The CDR3 here is CASSRVLIRSNNEQFF. The DNA of the CDR3 is TGTGCCAGCAGCCGGGTCCTCATTCGGAGTAACAATGAGCAGTTCTTC.

This chain joins TRBV10-1 and TRBJ2-5; 9 nucleotides agree with TRBD1. The CDR3 sequence is 18 residues long. After removal of 6 bases from V and 4 bases from J, the junction contained 18 bases not matched to a gene. Germline values: CDR1 WNHNN, CDR2 SYGVQD (reference sequence). In nucleotides, the CDR3 is TGCGCCAGCAGCGCCACAGGGGGCGCAGTCGGAGCCGGAGAGACCCAGTACTTC. Its protein is CASSATGGAVGAGETQYF.

This clone came up once. The genes are TRBV5-1 and TRBJ1-6; 7 bases align to TRBD1. Trimming removed 4 bases from V and 4 bases from J; junction bases left unmatched: 17. The length of the CDR3 is 19 residues. Germline CDR1 SGHRS, CDR2 YFSETQ. CDR3 coding DNA: TGCGCCAGCAGCCCGGTAGTCACGGGACAGAAGTTGTATAATTCACCCCTCCACTTT. This codes for CASSPVVTGQKLYNSPLHF.

The chain joins TRBV7-9 to TRBJ2-4, with 9 bases identical to TRBD1. The V gene end was trimmed by 5 bases and the J gene end by 5 bases; junction bases not matched to a gene: 10. Germline V gene sequence: CDR1 SEHNR, CDR2 FQNEAQ (reference sequence). CDR3 size: 16 residues. CDR3 in DNA: TGTGCCAGCAGCCAAACCGGGACAGGGTCCCAAAACATTCAGTACTTC. Its translation is CASSQTGTGSQNIQYF.

This rearrangement joins TRBV6-5 to TRBJ1-1; TRBD1 matches 7 bases. Losses at the gene ends were 8 bases for V and 0 bases for J; bases not matched to a gene: 9. The germline V gene has CDR1 MNHEY and CDR2 SVGAGI. The CDR3 runs to 15 residues. CDR3 DNA: TGTGCCAGCGGGCGGGACAGAACTATGAACACTGAAGCTTTCTTT. Its translation is CASGRDRTMNTEAFF.

The rearrangement uses TRBV13 and TRBJ1-1; D is ambiguous. In germline, CDR1 is PRHDT, CDR2 FYEKMQ (reference sequence). This CDR3 spans 15 amino acids. Trimming took off 0 bases at V and 4 bases at J, with 12 bases between the two ends. This CDR3 is CASSLGTRGSTEAFF. CDR3 in DNA: TGTGCCAGCAGCTTAGGGACACGGGGTAGCACTGAAGCTTTCTTT.

The chain links TRBV18 to TRBJ2-1; 9 positions agree with TRBD2. Germline CDR1 is KGHSH and CDR2 is LQKENI. The CDR3 spans 15 residues. With 6 bases clipped from V and 7 bases from J, the junction kept 10 bases outside the gene matches. CDR3 sequence (DNA): TGTGCCAGCTCCCGTCGGACTAGCGCGTTGAATGAGCAGTTCTTC. Translated: CASSRRTSALNEQFF.

The chain's CDR3 is CASSTRTSFGDEQFF. The DNA of the CDR3 is TGTGCCAGTAGTACGCGGACTAGCTTCGGCGATGAGCAGTTCTTC. The V and J genes are TRBV19 and TRBJ2-1; 8 bases are a match to TRBD2. The CDR3 is made up of 15 amino acids. Losses at the gene ends were 4 bases for V and 8 bases for J; bases not matched to a gene: 10. Germline CDR1 is LNHDA and CDR2 is SQIVND (reference sequence).

J is TRBJ2-1 and V is TRBV28; TRBD2 agrees at 8 bases. The CDR3 covers 13 residues. Germline CDR1 and CDR2: MDHEN and SYDVKM. Trimming cost V 10 bases and J 1 base; bases outside gene matches: 3. CDR3 DNA: TGTGCCATCCGGGAGGGGTCCTACAATGAGCAGTTCTTC. Encoded protein: CAIREGSYNEQFF.

The gene calls are TRBV27 and TRBJ2-7; 9 nucleotides align to TRBD1. The germline gives CDR1 MNHEY, CDR2 SMNVEV (reference sequence). The V segment lost 10 bases and the J segment 3 bases; nucleotides outside the gene matches: 7. The CDR3 loop spans 13 amino acids. In nucleotides, the CDR3 is TGTGCCACCCGAGGGACAGGGTTCTACGAGCAGTACGTC. Amino acids: CATRGTGFYEQYV.

The V and J genes are TRBV2 and TRBJ1-4; a weak D match, TRBD1 (6 bases). This CDR3 comprises 15 residues. Germline CDR1 is SNHLY and CDR2 is FYNNEI. The V end lost 10 bases, the J end lost 5 bases, and 20 bases lay between the germline ends. The CDR3 protein is CATDLLGQPNEKLFF. The DNA of the CDR3 is TGTGCCACCGACCTCCTCGGACAGCCGAATGAAAAACTGTTTTTT.

This sequence joins TRBV7-2 and TRBJ1-1; a weak D match, TRBD1 (6 bases). Trimming took 5 bases from V and 4 from J, leaving 26 bases between them. The CDR3 length is 18 residues. CDR1 and CDR2 from the germline V gene are SGHTA and FQGNSA. The CDR3 region is CASSGQGLTGWVVTEAFF. As DNA, the CDR3 is TGTGCCAGCAGCGGCCAGGGGCTTACGGGTTGGGTGGTCACTGAAGCTTTCTTT.

The chain combines TRBV19 with TRBJ2-5; 10 bases are shared with TRBD1. Unmatched junction bases numbered 9, after V lost 3 bases and J lost 5 bases. Germline V gene data show CDR1 as LNHDA and CDR2 as SQIVND (reference sequence). The CDR3 runs to 16 residues. This chain's CDR3 is CASSIYRGQGVETQYF. CDR3 DNA: TGTGCCAGTAGTATTTACAGAGGACAGGGGGTCGAGACCCAGTACTTC.

The V and J genes are TRBV18 and TRBJ2-3; 10 bases are shared with TRBD2. This CDR3 contains 15 residues. The V gene end was trimmed by 6 bases and the J gene end by 5 bases; junction bases not matched to a gene: 8. Germline V lookup: CDR1 KGHSH, CDR2 LQKENI. CDR3 region: CASSPSSGSGDTQYF. CDR3 in DNA: TGTGCCAGCTCCCCCTCTAGCGGGAGTGGAGATACGCAGTATTTT.